One sample yielded the 32 T cell receptor beta chains listed below, sequenced in a study of T cells in Graves' hyperthyroidism and ophthalmopathy. RNA transcripts yielded amplified TCR beta CDR3 regions. During a first-round RT-PCR of the TCR CDR3, the HTBI primer set was used. TCRdb reanalysed the multiplex PCR reads using MiXCR and keeps one entry per CDR3 protein. This table has some 770,000 distinct CDR3 sequences, roughly 17% appearing once. The source material was blood. The receptors stem from a man aged 18 to 35 with Graves' hyperthyroidism.

This clonotype has more than one count but fewer than ten. This chain joins TRBV6-6 and TRBJ2-3, with 8 positions matching TRBD1. Germline-derived CDR1 and CDR2 are MNHNY and SVGAGI (reference sequence). The V gene end was trimmed by 1 base and the J gene end by 0 bases; junction bases not matched to a gene: 3. The length of the CDR3 is 16 residues. CDR3 coding DNA: TGTGCCAGCAGTTACTATAGACAGGGGAGCACAGATACGCAGTATTTT. Protein sequence: CASSYYRQGSTDTQYF.

This clonotype has a count of ten or more. J is TRBJ1-2 and V is TRBV12-3 or TRBV12-4; D not resolved. The germline V and J ends were trimmed by 5 bases and 3 bases, with 16 bases remaining between them. CDR3 length: 15 amino acids. CDR3 region: CASSLRAKRDYGYTF. The CDR3 DNA follows: TGTGCCAGCAGTCTAAGGGCCAAGCGGGACTATGGCTACACCTTC.

This clonotype has just one count. The rearrangement uses TRBV24-1 and TRBJ2-3; 7 nucleotides agree with TRBD2. J gave up 14 bases and V 1 base, and 8 bases lay outside the gene matches. Germline values: CDR1 KGHDR, CDR2 SFDVKD. CDR3 length: 13 amino acids. The CDR3 sequence is CATSDLFSGSLYF. CDR3 DNA: TGTGCCACCAGTGATTTATTTAGCGGGTCTCTGTATTTT.

This chain joins TRBV19 and TRBJ2-3; tentatively, D is TRBD2 (6 bases). The germline V gene has CDR1 LNHDA and CDR2 SQIVND (reference sequence). The CDR3 length is 14 residues. The V end was cut by 3 bases, the J end by 3 bases, with 10 bases between. Here the CDR3 reads CASSIIADTDTQYF. The CDR3 nucleotides read TGTGCCAGTAGTATTATAGCGGATACAGATACGCAGTATTTT.

This clonotype was counted a few times. This may arise from a read error, as a much more abundant clone is one base away. This rearrangement joins TRBV28 to TRBJ1-3; 7 nucleotides match TRBD1. Germline V gene lookup returns CDR1 MDHEN and CDR2 SYDVKM. The CDR3 sequence is 15 residues long. The CDR3 here is CTSNESGTAEEWIYF. The CDR3 DNA follows: TGTACCAGCAACGAATCCGGGACAGCCGAGGAATGGATATATTTT.

This chain uses TRBV9 with TRBJ2-1, with TRBD2 matching 9 bases. This CDR3 contains 13 residues. J gave up 10 bases and V 3 bases, and 5 bases lay outside the gene matches. Germline V gene lookup returns CDR1 SGDLS and CDR2 YYNGEE. CDR3 nucleotides: TGTGCCAGCAGCGCCGGACTAGCGACCGAGCAGTTCTTC. Protein product: CASSAGLATEQFF.

There are many counts of this clonotype. The chain employs TRBV12-3 or TRBV12-4 and TRBJ2-7; perhaps D is TRBD1 or TRBD2 (5 bases each). V lost 3 bases and J 9 bases, leaving 12 bases between the germline ends. The length of the CDR3 is 12 residues. DNA of the CDR3: TGTGCCAGCAGTTTGGGGCGAGGGCTGCAGTACTTC. Encoded protein: CASSLGRGLQYF.

Only a few counts were recorded for this clonotype. The chain couples TRBV4-1 to TRBJ2-7; the match to TRBD2 covers 10 bases. Germline CDR1 is MGHRA and CDR2 is YSYEKL. The CDR3 runs to 16 residues. The V gene end was trimmed by 1 base and the J gene end by 3 bases; junction bases not matched to a gene: 6. This chain's CDR3 is CASSQVWSSGSYEQYF. In DNA form, the CDR3 reads TGCGCCAGCAGCCAAGTCTGGTCTAGCGGGAGCTACGAGCAGTACTTC.

This clonotype was seen only a few times. The chain combines TRBV7-2 with TRBJ2-1, with 7 positions matching TRBD2. With 2 bases clipped from V and 7 bases from J, the junction kept 8 bases outside the gene matches. CDR3 length equals 15 residues. Germline V lookup: CDR1 SGHTA, CDR2 FQGNSA. The chain's CDR3 is CASSLRSSGANEQFF. For the CDR3, the DNA is TGTGCCAGCAGCTTAAGGTCTAGCGGTGCGAATGAGCAGTTCTTC.

The chain uses TRBV29-1 and TRBJ2-6, with D uncertain. With 4 bases removed from V and 0 bases from J, the gap between germline ends came to 4 bases. The germline V gene encodes CDR1 SQVTM and CDR2 ANQGSEA. This CDR3 is built from 13 residues. The CDR3: CSVVSSGANVLTF. As DNA, the CDR3 is TGCAGCGTTGTAAGCTCTGGGGCCAACGTCCTGACTTTC.

This clonotype occurred many times. The rearrangement uses TRBV7-9 and TRBJ2-3; 11 nucleotides line up with TRBD2. Losses at the gene ends were 6 bases for V and 2 bases for J; bases not matched to a gene: 4. The CDR3 has 15 residues. CDR1 and CDR2 (germline): SEHNR, FQNEAQ (reference sequence). CDR3 DNA sequence: TGTGCCAGCAGTCCTAGCGGGAGGACCACAGATACGCAGTATTTT. Translating gives CASSPSGRTTDTQYF.

The chain is built from TRBV9 and TRBJ2-1; 10 positions agree with TRBD2. J lost 5 bases, V lost 4 bases, and 15 bases had no gene match. This CDR3 comprises 18 residues. Germline assignment: CDR1 SGDLS and CDR2 YYNGEE. This CDR3 reads CASSHGTPGLATHNEQFF. The CDR3 DNA is TGTGCCAGCAGCCACGGAACTCCGGGACTAGCGACCCACAATGAGCAGTTCTTC.

This clonotype was counted ten times or more. The chain carries TRBV29-1 and TRBJ2-2; TRBD2 is a possible D gene (6 bases). V gave up 5 bases and J gave up 0 bases, with 16 bases separating them. The CDR3 extends over 16 amino acids. CDR1 is SQVTM and CDR2 is ANQGSEA in the germline V gene. The CDR3 is CSVSRDSLANTGELFF. The CDR3 coding sequence is TGCAGCGTTTCGCGGGATTCCCTCGCGAACACCGGGGAGCTGTTTTTT.

J is TRBJ2-2 and V is TRBV20-1; 8 positions agree with TRBD1. V lost 0 bases, J lost 4 bases, and 7 bases stayed unmatched. Germline CDR1 DFQATT, CDR2 SNEGSKA (reference sequence). The CDR3 is made up of 16 amino acids. This chain's CDR3 is CSARDGSGGFTGELFF. In DNA form, the CDR3 reads TGCAGTGCTAGAGATGGTTCAGGGGGCTTCACCGGGGAGCTGTTTTTT.

In its sample, this clonotype was seen many times. The V gene is TRBV3-1, the J gene TRBJ2-2; D is undetermined. This CDR3 contains 15 residues. The V gene's germline CDR1 is LGHDT and CDR2 YNNKEL (reference sequence). Trimming took 3 bases from V and 6 from J, leaving 14 bases between them. The CDR3 here is CASSQVDPYAGELFF. CDR3 nucleotides: TGTGCCAGCAGCCAGGTTGATCCATACGCCGGGGAGCTGTTTTTT.

The CDR3 region is CAWSSSAAGGPREQYF. The CDR3 DNA reads as TGTGCCTGGAGCTCATCCGCGGCGGGAGGGCCGCGCGAGCAGTACTTC. The genes are TRBV30 and TRBJ2-7; 9 nucleotides align to TRBD2. Germline V lookup: CDR1 GTSNPN, CDR2 SVGIG (reference sequence). J gave up 6 bases and V 3 bases, and 15 bases lay outside the gene matches. The CDR3 covers 16 residues. Variable domain in full (rest from reference TRBV30 and TRBJ2-7): SQTIHQWPATLVQPVGSPLSLECTVEGTSNPNLYWYRQAAGRGLQLLFYSVGIGQISSEVPQNLSASRPQDRQFILSSKKLLLSDSGFYLCAWSSSAAGGPREQYFGPGTRLTVT.

This clonotype has a handful of counts. V and J are TRBV20-1 and TRBJ2-6; 8 bases agree with TRBD2. Looked up from germline, CDR1 is DFQATT and CDR2 is SNEGSKA (reference sequence). The CDR3 sequence is 17 residues long. V lost 5 bases, J lost 4 bases, and 13 bases stayed unmatched. The CDR3 nucleotides are TGCAGTGCTCGCCATCCCCCGGGGGGGGAAGGGGCCAACGTCCTGACTTTC. This sequence encodes CSARHPPGGEGANVLTF.

This clonotype was counted a few times. The J gene is TRBJ1-6, the V gene TRBV12-3 or TRBV12-4; a possible D gene is TRBD1 (6 bases). V was shortened by 1 base and J by 9 bases, with 13 bases between the two germline ends. This CDR3 contains 15 residues. This CDR3 is CASSLEGGLGSPLHF. The CDR3 DNA reads as TGTGCCAGCAGTTTAGAGGGGGGGCTGGGTTCACCCCTCCACTTT.

This clonotype has just a few counts. This may be a read error: a much more frequent sequence differs by one nucleotide. The chain carries TRBV6-5 and TRBJ1-1, with a tentative D call TRBD1 (5 bases). V lost 4 bases, J lost 9 bases, and 15 bases lay in between. Germline V CDR1 and CDR2: MNHEY, SVGAGI. This CDR3 is 13 amino acids long. CDR3 coding DNA: TGTGCCAGCAGTTGGGACTCGAAGACTAAAGCTTTCTTT. Its translation: CASSWDSKTKAFF.

Note on this clonotype: A read error is possible here, since a much larger clone lies one base away. The V and J genes are TRBV28 and TRBJ2-1, with TRBD1 as a possible D gene (5 bases). Germline lookup yields CDR1 MDHEN and CDR2 SYDVKM. The CDR3 consists of 15 residues. In DNA, the CDR3 is TGTGCCAGCAGTTTAATAGGGGCCAGCTACGATGAGCAGTTCTTC. It encodes CASSLIGASYDEQFF.

This chain links TRBV7-9 with TRBJ1-5; a possible D gene is TRBD1 (5 bases). There are 11 residues in the CDR3. Looked up from germline, CDR1 is SEHNR and CDR2 is FQNEAQ (reference sequence). This chain's CDR3 is CRAGDNQPQHF. DNA for the CDR3: TGTAGGGCGGGGGACAATCAGCCCCAGCATTTT.

A few counts support this clonotype. The chain employs TRBV6-2 or TRBV6-3 and TRBJ1-1; D unresolved. The V gene lost 0 bases and the J gene lost 11 bases, with 13 bases spanning the gap. This CDR3 has 13 residues. Germline assignment: CDR1 MNHEY and CDR2 SVGEGT. In DNA form, the CDR3 reads TGTGCCAGCAGTTACTCGACGGGAGTCTGGGCTTTCTTT. Protein sequence: CASSYSTGVWAFF.

This clonotype appeared a few times. V usage is TRBV7-9 and J usage is TRBJ1-1; 7 bases line up with TRBD1. The CDR3 contains 14 residues. Germline V gene data show CDR1 as SEHNR and CDR2 as FQNEAQ (reference sequence). The V and J ends lost 1 base and 6 bases, in that order; junction bases with no gene match: 5. The CDR3 loop reads CASSLEDRVAEAFF. The CDR3 coding sequence is TGTGCCAGCAGCTTAGAAGACAGGGTCGCTGAAGCTTTCTTT. Full variable domain (remainder filled in from reference TRBV7-9 and TRBJ1-1): DTGVSQNPRHKITKRGQNVTFRCDPISEHNRLYWYRQTLGQGPEFLTYFQNEAQLEKSRLLSDRFSAERPKGSFSTLEIQRTEQGDSAMYLCASSLEDRVAEAFFGQGTRLTVV.

There are a few counts of this clonotype. The rearrangement joins TRBV7-9 to TRBJ2-1, with D perhaps matching TRBD2 (5 bases). Germline CDR1 and CDR2: SEHNR and FQNEAQ (reference sequence). The CDR3 is 12 amino acids. The germline V and J ends were trimmed by 7 bases and 9 bases, with 13 bases remaining between them. Here the CDR3 reads CASTTLGSEQFF. The CDR3 DNA sequence: TGTGCCAGCACGACACTGGGGAGTGAGCAGTTCTTC. The full variable domain, completed using reference TRBV7-9 and TRBJ2-1, is DTGVSQNPRHKITKRGQNVTFRCDPISEHNRLYWYRQTLGQGPEFLTYFQNEAQLEKSRLLSDRFSAERPKGSFSTLEIQRTEQGDSAMYLCASTTLGSEQFFGPGTRLTVL.

This clonotype was counted a few times. V and J are TRBV7-9 and TRBJ2-7; tentatively, D is TRBD2 (6 bases). CDR3 size: 15 residues. Germline CDR1 reads SEHNR; CDR2 reads FQNEAQ (reference sequence). The V gene lost 3 bases and the J gene lost 2 bases, with 14 bases spanning the gap. The CDR3 nucleotides are TGTGCCAGCAGCTTTGTTACTAGCCGAACCTACGAGCAGTACTTC. Protein product: CASSFVTSRTYEQYF.

The rearrangement uses TRBV4-1 and TRBJ2-4, with D maybe TRBD1 (6 bases). Germline CDR1 is MGHRA and CDR2 is YSYEKL. CDR3 length equals 15 residues. V lost 6 bases and J lost 3, with 15 bases in between. The CDR3 nucleotides read TGCGCCAGCAGTCAGGTACAGGGAATCAAAAACATTCAGTACTTC. Translation: CASSQVQGIKNIQYF.

This clonotype was recorded many times. The V gene is TRBV28, the J gene TRBJ1-2, with D uncertain. This CDR3 contains 12 residues. Germline assignment: CDR1 MDHEN and CDR2 SYDVKM. V lost 8 bases, J lost 4 bases, and 11 bases lay in between. DNA for the CDR3: TGTGCCAGCTCAAAAATCCCCTATGGCTACACCTTC. Translation: CASSKIPYGYTF.

A few counts support this clonotype. CDR3 sequence reads: CATSPRTGETEAFF. CDR3 sequence (DNA): TGTGCCACCAGCCCCCGGACAGGGGAGACTGAAGCTTTCTTT. The chain couples TRBV15 to TRBJ1-1; 9 bases line up with TRBD1. The junction had 6 bases not matched to a gene; V was cut back by 5 bases and J by 5 bases. From germline, CDR1 is LNHNV and CDR2 YYDKDF (reference sequence). This CDR3 is 14 amino acids long.

This clonotype was seen ten or more times. The DNA of the CDR3 is TGTGCCAGCAGCTTCTTACGGGGTCGGTCCTACAATGAGCAGTTCTTC. Protein: CASSFLRGRSYNEQFF. This chain connects TRBV7-9 to TRBJ2-1; tentative D call: TRBD2 (5 bases). This CDR3 contains 16 residues. Trimming left V 3 bases short and J 1 base short, with 13 bases between. From germline, CDR1 is SEHNR and CDR2 FQNEAQ (reference sequence).

This clonotype was found many times. This chain links TRBV10-3 with TRBJ2-7; D could derive from TRBD1 or TRBD2 (6 bases each). Trimming took 4 bases from V and 3 from J, leaving 13 bases between them. The CDR3 runs 14 residues. The germline V gene encodes CDR1 ENHRY and CDR2 SYGVKD. The CDR3, as DNA: TGTGCCATCAGTGTAAGGAAGGGGGGCTACGAGCAGTACTTC. As protein: CAISVRKGGYEQYF.

This clonotype was recorded at least ten times. The V call is TRBV2, the J call TRBJ2-6; D remains unclear. Germline V lookup: CDR1 SNHLY, CDR2 FYNNEI. This CDR3 spans 15 amino acids. Trimming took 7 bases from V and 0 from J, leaving 10 bases between them. The CDR3: CASTSAVSGANVLTF. The DNA of the CDR3 is TGTGCCAGCACCTCGGCCGTCTCTGGGGCCAACGTCCTGACTTTC. Based on the CDR3 plus reference TRBV2 and TRBJ2-6, the full variable domain is EPEVTQTPSHQVTQMGQEVILRCVPISNHLYFYWYRQILGQKVEFLVSFYNNEISEKSEIFDDQFSVERPDGSNFTLKIRSTKLEDSAMYFCASTSAVSGANVLTFGAGSRLTVL.

Concerning this clonotype itself: A much bigger clone sits one base away, suggesting this may be a read error. The J gene is TRBJ2-3, the V gene TRBV6-4, with D unresolved. This CDR3 is built from 13 residues. CDR1 is MRHNA and CDR2 is SNTAGT in the germline V gene. The germline V and J ends were trimmed by 0 bases and 2 bases, with 3 bases remaining between them. Here the CDR3 DNA reads TGTGCCAGCAGTGACTCGGCCACAGATACGCAGTATTTT. This sequence encodes CASSDSATDTQYF.